What follows are 6 T cell receptor beta chains derived from one specimen sequenced in a study of blood T cell repertoires in COVID-19. Using immunoSEQ multiplex PCR, the repertoire was profiled, and TCRdb retains in-frame clones only, with some absent. The data hold about 91,000 clones, with 70% to 80% observed a single time. Sequenced input: peripheral blood. The source is a man between 65 and 85 years old with acute or convalescent COVID-19.

The chain is built from TRBV24-1 and TRBJ2-5; 7 bases match TRBD2. The trim removed 7 bases at V and 5 bases at J, leaving 15 bases unmatched. The CDR3 has 16 residues. The V gene's germline CDR1 is KGHDR and CDR2 SFDVKD. CDR3 nucleotides: TGTGCCACCAGCCCGCGTTGGGCGGGAGACGTTGAGACCCAGTACTTC. Protein: CATSPRWAGDVETQYF.

This clone has only one observation. V usage is TRBV7-2 and J usage is TRBJ2-1, with a weak D call TRBD2 (6 bases). The CDR3 contains 13 residues. The ends were cut back, 10 bases at V and 10 bases at J, with 20 bases in the middle. From germline, CDR1 is SGHTA and CDR2 FQGNSA. This CDR3 reads CANSRDSLGEQFF. The CDR3, as DNA: TGTGCCAACAGTCGGGACTCCCTGGGGGAGCAGTTCTTC.

This sequence joins TRBV27 and TRBJ2-7; 9 bases map to TRBD1. The trim removed 8 bases at V and 1 base at J, leaving 3 bases unmatched. The CDR3 is made up of 13 amino acids. Germline V gene lookup returns CDR1 MNHEY and CDR2 SMNVEV (reference sequence). Written as DNA, the CDR3 is TGTGCCAGCGGTGACAGGGGGTCCTACGAGCAGTACTTC. Its protein product is CASGDRGSYEQYF.

The chain joins TRBV24-1 to TRBJ1-2, with TRBD1 matching over 10 bases. The CDR3 is 16 residues long. V gave up 2 bases and J gave up 6 bases; unmatched junction bases: 8. The germline CDR1 and CDR2 sequences are KGHDR and SFDVKD. The CDR3 DNA reads TGTGCCACCAGTGATTCTGGGACAGGGGTCAGTAATGGCTACACCTTC. Its protein product is CATSDSGTGVSNGYTF.

The V gene is TRBV5-1, the J gene TRBJ1-5, with D maybe TRBD1 (6 bases). The V end was cut by 4 bases, the J end by 5 bases, with 13 bases between. The germline gives CDR1 SGHRS, CDR2 YFSETQ. The CDR3 sequence is 14 residues long. DNA for the CDR3: TGCGCCAGCAGCCCGGCAGGGGCTGATCAGCCCCAGCATTTT. Translating gives CASSPAGADQPQHF.

The chain is built from TRBV5-1 and TRBJ1-3; perhaps TRBD1 as D (5 bases). V was pared by 0 bases and J by 3 bases, with 7 bases between. The CDR3 length is 14 residues. Germline V gene data show CDR1 as SGHRS and CDR2 as YFSETQ. DNA of the CDR3: TGCGCCAGCAGCTTGGGGCAGGGTGGAAACACCATATATTTT. It codes for CASSLGQGGNTIYF.